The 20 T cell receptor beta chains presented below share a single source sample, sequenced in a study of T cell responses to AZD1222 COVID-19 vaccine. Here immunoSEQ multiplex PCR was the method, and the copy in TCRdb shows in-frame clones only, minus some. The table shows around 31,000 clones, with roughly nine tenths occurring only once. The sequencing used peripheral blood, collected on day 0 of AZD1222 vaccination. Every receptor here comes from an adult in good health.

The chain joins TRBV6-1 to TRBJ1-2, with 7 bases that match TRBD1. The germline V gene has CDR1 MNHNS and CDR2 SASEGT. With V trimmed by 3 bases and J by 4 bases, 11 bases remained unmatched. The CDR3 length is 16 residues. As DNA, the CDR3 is TGTGCCAGCAGTGAGAGGAGACAGGGACGAAGCTATGGCTACACCTTC. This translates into CASSERRQGRSYGYTF.

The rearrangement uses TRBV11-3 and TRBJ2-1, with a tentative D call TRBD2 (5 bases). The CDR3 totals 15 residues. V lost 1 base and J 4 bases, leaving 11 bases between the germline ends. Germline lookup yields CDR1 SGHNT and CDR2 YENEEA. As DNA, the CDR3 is TGTGCCAGCAGCTTAGCTACGGGGTGGTACAATGAGCAGTTCTTC. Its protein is CASSLATGWYNEQFF.

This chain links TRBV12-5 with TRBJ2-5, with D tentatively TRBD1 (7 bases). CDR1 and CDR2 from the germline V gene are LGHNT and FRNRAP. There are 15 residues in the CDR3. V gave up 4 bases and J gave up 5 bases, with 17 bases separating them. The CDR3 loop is CASGSGGQMGETQYF. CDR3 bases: TGTGCTAGTGGTTCCGGGGGACAGATGGGTGAGACCCAGTACTTC.

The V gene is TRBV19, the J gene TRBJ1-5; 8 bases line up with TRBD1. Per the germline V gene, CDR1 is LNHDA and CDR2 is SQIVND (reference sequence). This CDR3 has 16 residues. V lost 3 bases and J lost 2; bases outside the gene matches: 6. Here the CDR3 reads CASSIGQGGGNQPQHF. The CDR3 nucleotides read TGTGCCAGTAGTATTGGACAGGGTGGTGGCAATCAGCCCCAGCATTTT.

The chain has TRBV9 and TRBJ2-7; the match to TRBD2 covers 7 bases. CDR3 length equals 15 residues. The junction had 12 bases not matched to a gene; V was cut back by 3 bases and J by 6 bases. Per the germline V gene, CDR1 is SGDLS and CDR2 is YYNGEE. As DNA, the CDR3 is TGTGCCAGCAGCGCAACCGGGACTACGGGGCTCGAGCAGTACTTC. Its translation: CASSATGTTGLEQYF.

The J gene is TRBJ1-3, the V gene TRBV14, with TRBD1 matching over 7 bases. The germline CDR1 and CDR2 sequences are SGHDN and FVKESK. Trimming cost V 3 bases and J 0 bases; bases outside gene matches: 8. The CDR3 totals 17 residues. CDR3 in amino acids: CASSQTGQEISGNTIYF. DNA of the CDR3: TGTGCCAGCAGCCAGACCGGACAGGAAATCTCTGGAAACACCATATATTTT.

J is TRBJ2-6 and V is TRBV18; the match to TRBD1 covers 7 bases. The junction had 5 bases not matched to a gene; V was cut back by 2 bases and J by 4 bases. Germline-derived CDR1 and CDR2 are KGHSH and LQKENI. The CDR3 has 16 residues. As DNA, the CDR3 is TGTGCCAGCTCACCAGAGGGGGCTGGGGGGGCCAACGTCCTGACTTTC. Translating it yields CASSPEGAGGANVLTF.

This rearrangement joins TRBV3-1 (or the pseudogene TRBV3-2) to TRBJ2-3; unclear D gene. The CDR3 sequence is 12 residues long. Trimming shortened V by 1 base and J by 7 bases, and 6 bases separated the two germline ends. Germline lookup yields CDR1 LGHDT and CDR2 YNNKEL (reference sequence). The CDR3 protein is CASSQGRNTQYF. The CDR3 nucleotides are TGTGCCAGCAGCCAAGGAAGGAATACGCAGTATTTT.

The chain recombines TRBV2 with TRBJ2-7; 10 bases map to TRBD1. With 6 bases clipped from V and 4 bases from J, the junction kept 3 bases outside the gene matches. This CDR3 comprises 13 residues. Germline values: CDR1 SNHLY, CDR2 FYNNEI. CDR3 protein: CASSRQGAYEQYF. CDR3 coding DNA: TGTGCCAGCAGCCGACAGGGGGCTTACGAGCAGTACTTC.

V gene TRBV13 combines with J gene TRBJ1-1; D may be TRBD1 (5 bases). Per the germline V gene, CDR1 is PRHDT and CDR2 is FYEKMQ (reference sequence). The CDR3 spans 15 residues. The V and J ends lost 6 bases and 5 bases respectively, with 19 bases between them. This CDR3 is CASRLTGPVGTEAFF. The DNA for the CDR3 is TGTGCCAGCAGACTTACAGGCCCTGTGGGGACTGAAGCTTTCTTT.

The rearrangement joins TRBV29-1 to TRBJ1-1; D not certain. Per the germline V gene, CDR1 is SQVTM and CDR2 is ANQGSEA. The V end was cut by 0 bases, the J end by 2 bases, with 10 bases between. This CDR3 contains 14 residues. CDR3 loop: CSVEEVGRNTEAFF. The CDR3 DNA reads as TGCAGCGTTGAAGAGGTTGGGAGAAACACTGAAGCTTTCTTT.

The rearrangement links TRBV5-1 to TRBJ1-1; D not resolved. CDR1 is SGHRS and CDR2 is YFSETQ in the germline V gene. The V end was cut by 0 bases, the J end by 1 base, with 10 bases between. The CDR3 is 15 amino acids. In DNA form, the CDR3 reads TGCGCCAGCAGCTTGGCGGGGAAATCGAACACTGAAGCTTTCTTT. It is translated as CASSLAGKSNTEAFF.

DNA for the CDR3: TGTGCCAGCAGCTTAGCTAGTCTCAGTCAAGAGACCCAGTACTTC. This gives the protein CASSLASLSQETQYF. V usage is TRBV11-2 and J usage is TRBJ2-5; D unresolved. The germline gives CDR1 SGHAT, CDR2 FQNNGV. The V and J ends lost 1 base and 2 bases respectively, with 11 bases between them. The CDR3 length is 15 residues.

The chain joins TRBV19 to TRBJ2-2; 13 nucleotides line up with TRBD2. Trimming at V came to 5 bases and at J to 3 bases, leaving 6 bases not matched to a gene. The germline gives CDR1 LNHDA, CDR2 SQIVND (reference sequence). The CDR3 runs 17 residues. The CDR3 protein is CASSLPGLAGYTGELFF. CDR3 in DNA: TGTGCCAGTAGTCTGCCGGGACTAGCGGGGTACACCGGGGAGCTGTTTTTT.

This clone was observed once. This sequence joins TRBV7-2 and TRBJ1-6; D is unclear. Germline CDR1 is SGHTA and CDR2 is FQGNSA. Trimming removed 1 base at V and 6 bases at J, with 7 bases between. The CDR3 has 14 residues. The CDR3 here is CASSLVGRNSPLHF. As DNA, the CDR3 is TGTGCCAGCAGCTTAGTAGGGCGTAATTCACCCCTCCACTTT.

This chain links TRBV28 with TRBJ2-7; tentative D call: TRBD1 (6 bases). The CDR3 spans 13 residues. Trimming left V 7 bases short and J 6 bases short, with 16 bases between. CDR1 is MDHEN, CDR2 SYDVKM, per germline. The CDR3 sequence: CASTSSDRSEQYF. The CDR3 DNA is TGTGCCAGCACTTCCTCGGACAGATCCGAGCAGTACTTC.

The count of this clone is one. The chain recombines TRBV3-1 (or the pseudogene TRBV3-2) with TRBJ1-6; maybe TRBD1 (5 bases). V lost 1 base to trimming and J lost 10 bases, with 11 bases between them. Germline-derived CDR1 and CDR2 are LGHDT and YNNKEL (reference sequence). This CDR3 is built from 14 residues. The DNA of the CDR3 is TGTGCCAGCAGCCAAGGGGGGGTTACATCACCCCTCCACTTT. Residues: CASSQGGVTSPLHF.

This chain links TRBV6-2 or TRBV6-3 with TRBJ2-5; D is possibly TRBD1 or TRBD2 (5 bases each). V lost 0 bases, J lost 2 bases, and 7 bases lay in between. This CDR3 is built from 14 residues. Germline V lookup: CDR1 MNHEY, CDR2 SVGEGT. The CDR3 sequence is CASSYSGVQETQYF. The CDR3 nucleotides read TGTGCCAGCAGTTACTCGGGGGTGCAAGAGACCCAGTACTTC.

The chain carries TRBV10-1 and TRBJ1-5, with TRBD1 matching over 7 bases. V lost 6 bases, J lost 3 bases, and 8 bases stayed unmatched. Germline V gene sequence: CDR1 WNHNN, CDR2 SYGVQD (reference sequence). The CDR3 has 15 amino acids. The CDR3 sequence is CASSLGTVNNQPQHF. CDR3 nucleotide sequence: TGCGCCAGCAGCCTAGGGACAGTAAACAATCAGCCCCAGCATTTT.

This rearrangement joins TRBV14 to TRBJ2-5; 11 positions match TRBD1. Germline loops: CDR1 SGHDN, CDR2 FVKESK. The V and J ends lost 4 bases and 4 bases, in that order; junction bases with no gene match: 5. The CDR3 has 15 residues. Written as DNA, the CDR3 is TGTGCCAGCAGCCTAGGACAGGGGGCTGGAGAGACCCAGTACTTC. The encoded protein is CASSLGQGAGETQYF.